This T cell receptor beta chain was obtained from a study of neurological immune-mediated disorders. In germline, CDR1 is LNHNV, CDR2 YYDKDF (reference sequence). The CDR3 runs to 15 residues. With V trimmed by 1 base and J by 10 bases, 9 bases remained unmatched. With 10-nucleotide random UMIs included, cDNA was synthesized by 5'RACE. TCRdb processed the 5' RACE reads anew with MiXCR; each CDR3 protein has one entry. There are more than 35,000 distinct CDR3 sequences in the sample; nearly 6.5% occur only once, and about 0.57% lies in the top ten. This clonotype was detected many times. This sequence was found in a woman in her thirties or forties in good health. This chain joins TRBV15 and TRBJ2-1; 8 nucleotides agree with TRBD1. Sequencing was done on a sample of CD4+ T cells from blood. CDR3 coding DNA: TGTGCCACCAGCAGAGGCGGATTACAGGGGGGCGAGCAGTTCTTC. This sequence encodes CATSRGGLQGGEQFF.